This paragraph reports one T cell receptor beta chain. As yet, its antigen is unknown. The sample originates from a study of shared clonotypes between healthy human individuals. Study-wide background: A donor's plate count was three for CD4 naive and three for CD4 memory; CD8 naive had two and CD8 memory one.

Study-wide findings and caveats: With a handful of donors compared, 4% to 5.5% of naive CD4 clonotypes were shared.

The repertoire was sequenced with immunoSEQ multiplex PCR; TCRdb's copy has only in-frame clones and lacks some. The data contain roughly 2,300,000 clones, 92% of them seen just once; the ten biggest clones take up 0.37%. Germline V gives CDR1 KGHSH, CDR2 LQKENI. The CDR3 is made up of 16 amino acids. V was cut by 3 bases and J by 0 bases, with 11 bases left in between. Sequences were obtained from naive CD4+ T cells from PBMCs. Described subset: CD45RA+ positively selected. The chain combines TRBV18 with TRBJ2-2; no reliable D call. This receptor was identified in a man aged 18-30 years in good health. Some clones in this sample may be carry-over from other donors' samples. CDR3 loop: CASSPLGPPNTGELFF. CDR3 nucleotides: TGTGCCAGCTCACCTCTCGGGCCTCCGAACACCGGGGAGCTGTTTTTT.